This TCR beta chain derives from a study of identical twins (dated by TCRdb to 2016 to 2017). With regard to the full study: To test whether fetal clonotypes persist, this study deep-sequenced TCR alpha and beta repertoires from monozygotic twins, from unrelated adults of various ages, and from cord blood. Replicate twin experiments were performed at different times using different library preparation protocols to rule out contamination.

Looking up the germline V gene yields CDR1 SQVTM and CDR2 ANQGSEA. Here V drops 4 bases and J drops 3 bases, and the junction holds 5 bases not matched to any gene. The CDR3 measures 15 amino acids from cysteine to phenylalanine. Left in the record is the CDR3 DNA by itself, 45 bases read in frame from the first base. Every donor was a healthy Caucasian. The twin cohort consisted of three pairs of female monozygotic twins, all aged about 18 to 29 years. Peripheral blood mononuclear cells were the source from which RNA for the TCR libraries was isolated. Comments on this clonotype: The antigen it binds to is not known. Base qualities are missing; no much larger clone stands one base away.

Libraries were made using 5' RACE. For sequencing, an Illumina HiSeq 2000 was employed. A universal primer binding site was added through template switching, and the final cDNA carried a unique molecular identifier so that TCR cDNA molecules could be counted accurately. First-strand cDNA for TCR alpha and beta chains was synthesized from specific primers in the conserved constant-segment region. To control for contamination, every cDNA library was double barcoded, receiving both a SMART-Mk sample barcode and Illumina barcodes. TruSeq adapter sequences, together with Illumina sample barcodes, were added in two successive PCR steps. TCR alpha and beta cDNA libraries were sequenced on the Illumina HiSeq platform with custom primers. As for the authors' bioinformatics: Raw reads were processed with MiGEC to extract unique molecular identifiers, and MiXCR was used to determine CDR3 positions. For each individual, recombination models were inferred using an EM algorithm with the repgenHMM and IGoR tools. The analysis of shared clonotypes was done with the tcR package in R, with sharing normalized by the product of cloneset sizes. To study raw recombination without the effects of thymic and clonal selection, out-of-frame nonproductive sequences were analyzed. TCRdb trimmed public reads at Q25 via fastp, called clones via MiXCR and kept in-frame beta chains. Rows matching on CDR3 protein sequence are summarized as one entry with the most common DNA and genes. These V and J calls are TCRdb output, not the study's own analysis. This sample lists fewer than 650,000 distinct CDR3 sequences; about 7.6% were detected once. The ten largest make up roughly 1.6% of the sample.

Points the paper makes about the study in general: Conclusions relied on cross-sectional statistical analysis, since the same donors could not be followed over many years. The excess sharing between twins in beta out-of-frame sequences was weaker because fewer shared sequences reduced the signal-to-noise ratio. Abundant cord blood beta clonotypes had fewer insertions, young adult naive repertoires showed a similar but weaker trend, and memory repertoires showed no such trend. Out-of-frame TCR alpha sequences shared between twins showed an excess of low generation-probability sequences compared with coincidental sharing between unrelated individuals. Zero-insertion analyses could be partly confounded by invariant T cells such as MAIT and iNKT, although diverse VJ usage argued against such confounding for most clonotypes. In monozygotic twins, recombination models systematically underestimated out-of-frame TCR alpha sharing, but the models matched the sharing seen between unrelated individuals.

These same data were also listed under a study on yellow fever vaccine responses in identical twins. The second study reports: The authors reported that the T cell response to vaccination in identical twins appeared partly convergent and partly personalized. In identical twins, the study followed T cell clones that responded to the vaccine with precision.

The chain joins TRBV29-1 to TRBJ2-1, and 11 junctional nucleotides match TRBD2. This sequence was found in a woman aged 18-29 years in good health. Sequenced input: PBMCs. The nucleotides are TGCAGCGTTGTAGGGACTAGCGGACTCTACAATGAGCAGTTCTTC. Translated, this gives CSVVGTSGLYNEQFF.